This TCR beta chain was retrieved from a study of control samples from healthy donors and cancer patients. Sequenced by immunoSEQ multiplex PCR; TCRdb stores in-frame clones only, minus some. The table shows some 150,000 clones, with over 90% occurring only once. Deletions cut 5 bases from V and 7 bases from J, with 9 bases between. CDR3 length equals 12 residues. This sequence joins TRBV12-3 or TRBV12-4 and TRBJ1-5; no clear D gene. The sample was blood. The sequence came from a man aged 50 to 59 in good health. The CDR3 coding sequence is TGTGCCAGCAGTCTCCAACTACAGCCCCAGCATTTT. As protein: CASSLQLQPQHF.